One and the same sample provided the 32 T cell receptor beta chains below, sequenced in a study of shared clonotypes between healthy human individuals. Assay used: immunoSEQ multiplex PCR; TCRdb lists only in-frame clones, some missing. The sample holds about 480,000 clones, over 60% seen once. Sequenced input: PBMCs. The source of these receptors is a woman between 40 and 50 years old in good health. Some clones in this sample may be carry-over from other donors' samples.

V gene TRBV7-2 combines with J gene TRBJ2-7, with 9 bases fitting TRBD1. CDR1 is SGHTA, CDR2 FQGNSA, per germline. CDR3 length: 17 residues. J gave up 1 base and V 3 bases, and 10 bases lay outside the gene matches. The CDR3 loop reads CASSLRRDRVGSYEQYF. The CDR3 bases are TGTGCCAGCAGCTTGAGGAGGGACAGGGTTGGGTCCTACGAGCAGTACTTC.

The V gene is TRBV6-1, the J gene TRBJ1-1; D uncertain. Trimming left V 6 bases short and J 5 bases short, with 10 bases between. The length of the CDR3 is 12 residues. Per germline, CDR1 MNHNS and CDR2 SASEGT. The CDR3 coding sequence is TGTGCCAGCAGGCTGCCGAGGACTGAAGCTTTCTTT. As protein: CASRLPRTEAFF.

This clone was found a few times. The V gene is TRBV7-3, the J gene TRBJ2-7; 11 nucleotides line up with TRBD2. CDR1 and CDR2 from the germline V gene are SGHTA and FQGTGA. J was trimmed by 4 bases and V by 6 bases; bases with no gene match: 5. The CDR3 length is 14 residues. CDR3 in amino acids: CASSGTSGDYEQYF. The CDR3 region has the DNA TGTGCCAGCAGTGGGACTAGCGGAGATTACGAGCAGTACTTC.

The chain employs TRBV30 and TRBJ2-7; 7 nucleotides match TRBD2. The germline gives CDR1 GTSNPN, CDR2 SVGIG (reference sequence). CDR3 length: 16 residues. J gave up 3 bases and V 0 bases, and 11 bases lay outside the gene matches. Here the CDR3 reads CAWSVSGREIIYEQYF. Here the CDR3 DNA reads TGTGCCTGGAGTGTTTCAGGGCGGGAGATAATCTACGAGCAGTACTTC.

The table lists this clone with a few counts. This chain uses TRBV2 with TRBJ2-5; no clear D gene. This CDR3 comprises 11 residues. Germline CDR1 reads SNHLY; CDR2 reads FYNNEI. The V gene lost 5 bases and the J gene lost 4 bases, with 5 bases spanning the gap. CDR3 protein: CASSFTETQYF. The CDR3 DNA reads TGTGCCAGCAGTTTCACAGAGACCCAGTACTTC.

J is TRBJ2-7 and V is TRBV10-3; D not certain. This CDR3 has 12 residues. Trimming removed 0 bases from V and 9 bases from J, with 9 bases in between. CDR1 and CDR2 from the germline V gene are ENHRY and SYGVKD. This CDR3 is CAISESRVRQYF. CDR3 coding DNA: TGTGCCATCAGTGAGTCTCGAGTCAGGCAGTACTTC.

The table lists this clone with a count of one. The chain combines TRBV19 with TRBJ2-4; 13 bases align to TRBD2. CDR1 is LNHDA and CDR2 is SQIVND in the germline V gene (reference sequence). CDR3 length equals 17 residues. Trimming at V came to 6 bases and at J to 6 bases, leaving 11 bases not matched to a gene. The CDR3 loop is CASSMGLAGRSGNIQYF. For the CDR3, the DNA is TGTGCCAGTAGCATGGGACTAGCGGGACGAAGTGGAAACATTCAGTACTTC.

V is TRBV10-3 and J is TRBJ1-5; tentatively, D is TRBD1 (5 bases). The CDR3 loop spans 11 amino acids. Trimming removed 11 bases at V and 4 bases at J, with 9 bases between. Germline V gives CDR1 ENHRY, CDR2 SYGVKD. CDR3 coding DNA: TGTGCCGCAGGGTCTAATCAGCCCCAGCATTTT. This codes for CAAGSNQPQHF.

V and J are TRBV6-5 and TRBJ1-5; 7 nucleotides match TRBD1. V lost 6 bases, J lost 3 bases, and 5 bases stayed unmatched. The V gene's germline CDR1 is MNHEY and CDR2 SVGAGI. The CDR3 length is 14 residues. The CDR3 reads CASSDRASNQPQHF. CDR3 nucleotides: TGTGCCAGCAGCGACAGGGCTTCCAATCAGCCCCAGCATTTT.

The genes are TRBV6-6 and TRBJ2-1; D not resolved. Germline V gives CDR1 MNHNY, CDR2 SVGAGI (reference sequence). Trimming shortened V by 2 bases and J by 6 bases, and 2 bases separated the two germline ends. The CDR3 sequence is 11 residues long. In DNA form, the CDR3 reads TGTGCCAGCAGTTACCCCAATGAGCAGTTCTTC. It translates to CASSYPNEQFF.

V usage is TRBV10-3 and J usage is TRBJ2-3, with 10 positions matching TRBD1. Trimming cost V 4 bases and J 3 bases; bases outside gene matches: 1. There are 14 residues in the CDR3. The germline CDR1 and CDR2 sequences are ENHRY and SYGVKD. CDR3 nucleotide sequence: TGTGCCATCAGTGTGGGACAGGGGACAGATACGCAGTATTTT. It codes for CAISVGQGTDTQYF.

This clone was counted many times. The V gene is TRBV4-2, the J gene TRBJ2-3; TRBD2 might be the D (6 bases). CDR1 LGHNA and CDR2 YNFKEQ come from the germline V gene. This CDR3 has 15 residues. Trimming took off 4 bases at V and 4 bases at J, with 15 bases between the two ends. CDR3 residues: CASSPGLTDADTQYF. CDR3 DNA: TGTGCCAGCAGCCCCGGACTAACAGACGCAGATACGCAGTATTTT.

V is TRBV18 and J is TRBJ2-4; D not certain. Germline lookup yields CDR1 KGHSH and CDR2 LQKENI. The CDR3 is made up of 17 amino acids. V was clipped by 0 bases and J by 0 bases, with 12 bases between them. The CDR3 DNA reads as TGTGCCAGCTCACCACCCGTACAACCCCTAGCCAAAAACATTCAGTACTTC. Protein product: CASSPPVQPLAKNIQYF.

This rearrangement joins TRBV29-1 to TRBJ2-7; D tentatively reads TRBD1 or TRBD2 (5 bases each). V lost 8 bases and J 3 bases, leaving 17 bases between the germline ends. From germline, CDR1 is SQVTM and CDR2 ANQGSEA. The CDR3 covers 13 residues. Here the CDR3 DNA reads TGCAGCATAACCGGACGGGACCTCTACGAGCAGTACTTC. It translates to CSITGRDLYEQYF.

This clone has just a few counts. The chain joins TRBV9 to TRBJ2-3, with 14 bases aligning to TRBD2. CDR3 length: 17 amino acids. J was trimmed by 4 bases and V by 4 bases; bases with no gene match: 8. CDR1 and CDR2 (germline): SGDLS, YYNGEE. CDR3: CASSPGLAGGSADTQYF. In DNA, the CDR3 is TGTGCCAGCAGCCCTGGACTAGCGGGAGGATCGGCAGATACGCAGTATTTT. The whole variable domain, remainder taken from reference TRBV9 and TRBJ2-3, is DSGVTQTPKHLITATGQRVTLRCSPRSGDLSVYWYQQSLDQGLQFLIQYYNGEERAKGNILERFSAQQFPDLHSELNLSSLELGDSALYFCASSPGLAGGSADTQYFGPGTRLTVL.

This clone was detected many times. V and J are TRBV4-1 and TRBJ2-2, with TRBD2 matching over 12 bases. J lost 6 bases, V lost 3 bases, and 2 bases had no gene match. This CDR3 spans 15 amino acids. Germline V gene sequence: CDR1 MGHRA, CDR2 YSYEKL. CDR3 protein: CASSQGTSGSGELFF. DNA for the CDR3: TGCGCCAGCAGCCAGGGGACTAGCGGGTCCGGGGAGCTGTTTTTT.

The sample holds one count of this clone. This sample includes further DNA sequences coding for the same CDR3. CDR3 in DNA: TGTGCCAGCAGCCTGGACAGCTATGGCTACACCTTC. Protein: CASSLDSYGYTF. This chain connects TRBV5-6 to TRBJ1-2; D is perhaps TRBD1 (6 bases). The V end was cut by 4 bases, the J end by 4 bases, with 8 bases between. The CDR3 totals 12 residues. Germline CDR1 and CDR2: SGHDT and YYEEEE. Full variable domain (remainder filled in from reference TRBV5-6 and TRBJ1-2): DAGVTQSPTHLIKTRGQQVTLRCSPKSGHDTVSWYQQALGQGPQFIFQYYEEEERQRGNFPDRFSGHQFPNYSSELNVNALLLGDSALYLCASSLDSYGYTFGSGTRLTVV.

The rearrangement links TRBV6-1 to TRBJ1-2; no clear D gene. Germline V lookup: CDR1 MNHNS, CDR2 SASEGT. V dropped 2 bases and J dropped 0 bases, with 10 bases sitting between them. This CDR3 contains 15 residues. The CDR3 is CASSESNGANYGYTF. The CDR3, as DNA: TGTGCCAGCAGTGAAAGCAACGGCGCTAACTATGGCTACACCTTC.

The rearrangement uses TRBV28 and TRBJ1-2; D is unclear. Trimming shortened V by 6 bases and J by 8 bases, and 22 bases separated the two germline ends. There are 15 residues in the CDR3. The germline CDR1 and CDR2 sequences are MDHEN and SYDVKM. CDR3 coding DNA: TGTGCCAGCAGAGGCGCGACCGGAGCAGTCTTAGGCTACACCTTC. It yields the protein CASRGATGAVLGYTF.

The chain is built from TRBV5-4 and TRBJ1-3; D not certain. V dropped 0 bases and J dropped 4 bases, with 11 bases sitting between them. The germline CDR1 and CDR2 sequences are SGHNT and YYREEE (reference sequence). The CDR3 spans 15 residues. The CDR3 is CASSLGAVGGNTIYF. In nucleotides, the CDR3 is TGTGCCAGCAGCTTGGGGGCTGTCGGGGGAAACACCATATATTTT.

This chain links TRBV29-1 with TRBJ2-7; the D call may be TRBD1 or TRBD2 (6 bases each). CDR1 SQVTM and CDR2 ANQGSEA come from the germline V gene. This CDR3 is built from 11 residues. V was pared by 7 bases and J by 6 bases, with 13 bases between. This CDR3 is CSAGEGGEQYF. CDR3 nucleotides: TGCAGCGCGGGGGAAGGGGGCGAGCAGTACTTC.

The chain employs TRBV18 and TRBJ2-1, with 11 nucleotides matching TRBD2. Germline CDR1 is KGHSH and CDR2 is LQKENI. V shed 5 bases and J 7 bases; nucleotides not matched to a gene: 13. This CDR3 region has 17 residues. CDR3 amino acids: CASSSRLAGRSANEQFF. For the CDR3, the DNA is TGTGCCAGCTCATCAAGACTAGCGGGACGCTCCGCTAATGAGCAGTTCTTC.

The rearrangement joins TRBV7-8 to TRBJ2-5, with a weak D call TRBD2 (5 bases). Trimming removed 7 bases at V and 2 bases at J, with 14 bases between. The CDR3 sequence is 14 residues long. Germline CDR1 reads SGHVS; CDR2 reads FQNEAQ. The CDR3 spells CASIPSRAQETQYF. As DNA, the CDR3 is TGTGCCAGCATCCCTAGCAGAGCTCAAGAGACCCAGTACTTC.

V and J are TRBV28 and TRBJ1-2; D unresolved. This CDR3 contains 14 residues. V lost 2 bases and J 3 bases, leaving 10 bases between the germline ends. Germline V gene data show CDR1 as MDHEN and CDR2 as SYDVKM. CDR3 residues: CASSLARGDYGYTF. DNA of the CDR3: TGTGCCAGCAGTTTAGCCCGGGGTGACTATGGCTACACCTTC.

The chain carries TRBV7-9 and TRBJ2-1, with no clear D. Germline lookup yields CDR1 SEHNR and CDR2 FQNEAQ (reference sequence). CDR3 size: 15 residues. Trimming took 5 bases from V and 15 from J, leaving 26 bases between them. CDR3 amino acids: CASSPTSPSDRRRFF. CDR3 DNA: TGTGCCAGCAGCCCCACCTCGCCTAGTGATCGTAGGCGGTTCTTC. Using reference TRBV7-9 and TRBJ2-1 for the parts outside the CDR3, the full variable domain is DTGVSQNPRHKITKRGQNVTFRCDPISEHNRLYWYRQTLGQGPEFLTYFQNEAQLEKSRLLSDRFSAERPKGSFSTLEIQRTEQGDSAMYLCASSPTSPSDRRRFFGPGTRLTVL.

In this sample, this clone turned up a few times. This rearrangement joins TRBV5-1 to TRBJ2-1, with TRBD2 identical over 13 bases. CDR3 length equals 17 residues. Per germline, CDR1 SGHRS and CDR2 YFSETQ. V lost 4 bases, J lost 8 bases, and 12 bases stayed unmatched. CDR3: CASSPRGLAGWSDEQFF. Here the CDR3 DNA reads TGCGCCAGCAGCCCACGGGGACTAGCGGGATGGAGCGATGAGCAGTTCTTC. Combining the CDR3 with reference TRBV5-1 and TRBJ2-1 gives the whole variable domain KAGVTQTPRYLIKTRGQQVTLSCSPISGHRSVSWYQQTPGQGLQFLFEYFSETQRNKGNFPGRFSGRQFSNSRSEMNVSTLELGDSALYLCASSPRGLAGWSDEQFFGPGTRLTVL.

The chain joins TRBV19 to TRBJ1-4; TRBD1 is a possible D gene (6 bases). Germline V gives CDR1 LNHDA, CDR2 SQIVND (reference sequence). V lost 4 bases and J 8 bases, leaving 14 bases between the germline ends. This CDR3 spans 14 amino acids. CDR3 sequence (DNA): TGTGCCAGTAGTAAGACAGGCCCAAGCGAAAAACTGTTTTTT. Protein: CASSKTGPSEKLFF.

Worth noting for this clone: Germline is not matched at one junction end, which may reflect a read error. Within the sample, other DNA sequences also encode this same CDR3. This sequence joins TRBV12-5 and TRBJ2-2, with 7 bases aligning to TRBD1. The CDR3 is made up of 14 amino acids. The germline V gene has CDR1 LGHNT and CDR2 FRNRAP. The CDR3 is CASAATGYTGELFF. The CDR3 DNA sequence: TGTGCTAGTGCCGCGACAGGGTACACCGGGGAACTGTTTTTT.

The gene calls are TRBV5-1 and TRBJ1-3, with 9 bases matching TRBD1. V shed 0 bases and J 1 base; nucleotides not matched to a gene: 5. Germline V gene lookup returns CDR1 SGHRS and CDR2 YFSETQ. The CDR3 covers 17 residues. Here the CDR3 DNA reads TGCGCCAGCAGCTTGGCGGGACAGGGAAAATCTGGAAACACCATATATTTT. This gives the protein CASSLAGQGKSGNTIYF.

This chain uses TRBV5-1 with TRBJ2-1; D is unresolved. Germline CDR1 is SGHRS and CDR2 is YFSETQ. V was trimmed by 4 bases and J by 0 bases, leaving 11 bases between them. This CDR3 is 15 amino acids long. The CDR3 DNA reads TGCGCCAGCAGCCCTCGGACCGTCTCCTACAATGAGCAGTTCTTC. Translated: CASSPRTVSYNEQFF.

The chain uses TRBV28 and TRBJ2-7; 8 bases map to TRBD2. The trim removed 4 bases at V and 0 bases at J, leaving 5 bases unmatched. The germline V gene encodes CDR1 MDHEN and CDR2 SYDVKM. CDR3 size: 15 residues. The CDR3 coding sequence is TGTGCCAGCAGTTCCCGTAGCGGGAACTCCTACGAGCAGTACTTC. Translating gives CASSSRSGNSYEQYF.

This chain connects TRBV28 to TRBJ2-5; D call uncertain. Germline V lookup: CDR1 MDHEN, CDR2 SYDVKM. The CDR3 runs to 14 residues. Between the trimmed V and J ends, which lost 5 bases and 2 bases, there was a span of 12 bases. The CDR3 loop is CASSRVEYQETQYF. Written as DNA, the CDR3 is TGTGCCAGCAGTCGGGTCGAGTATCAAGAGACCCAGTACTTC.